This TCR beta chain was captured in a study of OX40 agonist ivuxolimab in advanced cancers. The wider study: Hepatocellular carcinoma, melanoma, renal cell or head and neck cancer was diagnosed in the dose-escalation patients. Prior checkpoint blockade (anti-PD-1, anti-PD-L1 or anti-CTLA-4) was permitted; under 50% had it.

Study-level points and caveats: The CD4+ and CD8+ T cells in the blood had expanded clonally by week 6 at 0.1 to 3.0 mg/kg.

Germline loops: CDR1 SGHVS, CDR2 FNYEAQ. The CDR3 is 13 residues long. The repertoire was sequenced with immunoSEQ multiplex PCR; TCRdb's copy has only in-frame clones and lacks some. This table has some 14,000 clones, 77% appearing once. Peripheral blood came from all dose cohorts at three timepoints. Regarding this clone: Its specificity is unknown.

This receptor was obtained from an adult with an advanced solid tumor such as melanoma, head and neck, liver or kidney cancer. This sample comprised CD4+ or CD8+ T cells sorted from blood, obtained in a trial of the OX40 agonist ivuxolimab. This chain connects TRBV7-6 to TRBJ2-5; D is undetermined. The DNA matches TRBJ2-7 better at its end, which makes the J call doubtful. Here the CDR3 DNA reads TGTGCCAGCAGCTTAGGTGCGTACTACGAGCAGTACTTC. The encoded protein is CASSLGAYYEQYF.